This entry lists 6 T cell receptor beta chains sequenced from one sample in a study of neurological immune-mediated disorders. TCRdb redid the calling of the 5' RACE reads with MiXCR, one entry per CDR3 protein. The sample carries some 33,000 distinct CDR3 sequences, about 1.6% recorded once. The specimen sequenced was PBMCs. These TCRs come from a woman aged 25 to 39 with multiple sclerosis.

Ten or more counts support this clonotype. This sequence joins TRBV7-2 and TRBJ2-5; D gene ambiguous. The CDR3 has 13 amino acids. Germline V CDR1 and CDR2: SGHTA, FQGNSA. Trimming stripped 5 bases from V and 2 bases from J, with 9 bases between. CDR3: CASSPPAQETQYF. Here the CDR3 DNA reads TGTGCCAGCAGCCCTCCGGCTCAAGAGACCCAGTACTTC.

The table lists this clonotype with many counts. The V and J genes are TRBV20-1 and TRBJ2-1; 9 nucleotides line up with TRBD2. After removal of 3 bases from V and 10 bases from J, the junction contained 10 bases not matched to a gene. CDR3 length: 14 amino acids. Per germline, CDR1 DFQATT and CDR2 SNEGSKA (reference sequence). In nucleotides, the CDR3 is TGCAGTGCTAGTATAGCGGGGGCGGCCGGGGAGCAGTTCTTC. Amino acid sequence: CSASIAGAAGEQFF.

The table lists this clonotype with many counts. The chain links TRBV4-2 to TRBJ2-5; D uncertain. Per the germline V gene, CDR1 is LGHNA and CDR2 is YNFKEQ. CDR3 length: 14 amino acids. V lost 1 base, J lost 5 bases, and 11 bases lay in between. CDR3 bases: TGTGCCAGCAGCCAAGGGGCCAGCAGGGAGACCCAGTACTTC. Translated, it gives CASSQGASRETQYF.

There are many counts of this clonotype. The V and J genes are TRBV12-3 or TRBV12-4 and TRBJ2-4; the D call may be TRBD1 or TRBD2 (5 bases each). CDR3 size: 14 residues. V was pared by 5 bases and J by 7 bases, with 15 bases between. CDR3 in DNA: TGTGCCAGCAGTGTCCGGTGGGGCGGGAACATTCAGTACTTC. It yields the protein CASSVRWGGNIQYF.

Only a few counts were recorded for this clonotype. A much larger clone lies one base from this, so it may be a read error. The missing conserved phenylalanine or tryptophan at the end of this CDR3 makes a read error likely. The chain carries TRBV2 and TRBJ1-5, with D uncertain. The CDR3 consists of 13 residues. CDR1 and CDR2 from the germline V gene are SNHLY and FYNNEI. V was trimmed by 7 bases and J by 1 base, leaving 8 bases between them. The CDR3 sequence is CASTQDSNQPQHI. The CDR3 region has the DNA TGTGCCAGCACCCAGGACAGCAATCAGCCCCAGCATATT.

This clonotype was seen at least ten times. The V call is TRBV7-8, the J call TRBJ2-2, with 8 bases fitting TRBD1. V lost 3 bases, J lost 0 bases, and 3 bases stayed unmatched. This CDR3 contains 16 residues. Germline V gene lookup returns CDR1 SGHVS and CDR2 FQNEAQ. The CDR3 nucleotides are TGTGCCAGCAGCTTCCGACAGGGGACGAACACCGGGGAGCTGTTTTTT. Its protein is CASSFRQGTNTGELFF.